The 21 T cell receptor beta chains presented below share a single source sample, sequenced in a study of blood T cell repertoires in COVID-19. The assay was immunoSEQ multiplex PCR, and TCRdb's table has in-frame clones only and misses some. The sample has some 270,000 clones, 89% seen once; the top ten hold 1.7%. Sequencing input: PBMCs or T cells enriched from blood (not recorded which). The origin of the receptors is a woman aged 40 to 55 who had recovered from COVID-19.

In DNA form, the CDR3 reads TGCGCCAGCAGCCAAGTGACTAGCGGGGCCGTAGATACGCAGTATTTT. As protein: CASSQVTSGAVDTQYF. The chain couples TRBV4-1 to TRBJ2-3; 11 nucleotides match TRBD2. The CDR3 loop spans 16 amino acids. Losses at the gene ends were 1 base for V and 5 bases for J; bases not matched to a gene: 5. The V gene's germline CDR1 is MGHRA and CDR2 YSYEKL.

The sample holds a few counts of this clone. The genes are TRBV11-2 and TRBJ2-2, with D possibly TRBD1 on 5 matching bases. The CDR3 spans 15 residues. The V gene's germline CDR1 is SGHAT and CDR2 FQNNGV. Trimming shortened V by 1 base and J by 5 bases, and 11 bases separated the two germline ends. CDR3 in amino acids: CASSLVRVGTGELFF. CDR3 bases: TGTGCCAGCAGCTTAGTCAGGGTAGGAACCGGGGAGCTGTTTTTT.

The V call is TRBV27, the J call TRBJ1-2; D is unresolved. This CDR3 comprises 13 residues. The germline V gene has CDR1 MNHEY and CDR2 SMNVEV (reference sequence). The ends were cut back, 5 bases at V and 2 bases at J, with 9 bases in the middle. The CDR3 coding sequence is TGTGCCAGCAGTAACGCAGAAAACTATGGCTACACCTTC. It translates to CASSNAENYGYTF.

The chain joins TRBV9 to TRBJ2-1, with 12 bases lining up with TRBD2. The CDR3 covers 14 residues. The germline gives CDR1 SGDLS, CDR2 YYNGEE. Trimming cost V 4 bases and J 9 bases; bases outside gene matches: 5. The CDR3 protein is CASSPGLAGPEQFF. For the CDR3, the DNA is TGTGCCAGCAGCCCCGGACTAGCGGGACCTGAGCAGTTCTTC.

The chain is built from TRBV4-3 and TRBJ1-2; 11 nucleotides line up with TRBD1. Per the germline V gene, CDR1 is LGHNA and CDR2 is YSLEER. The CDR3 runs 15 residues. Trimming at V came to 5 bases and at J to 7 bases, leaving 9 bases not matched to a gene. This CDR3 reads CASSIQGTGGVGYTF. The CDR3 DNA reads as TGCGCCAGCAGCATTCAAGGGACAGGGGGTGTTGGCTACACCTTC.

The DNA of the CDR3 is TGTGCCACCAGTGATCCCGGGACAGCTAATGGGGAGCTGTTTTTT. It encodes CATSDPGTANGELFF. The V gene is TRBV24-1, the J gene TRBJ2-2, with 7 nucleotides matching TRBD1. V shed 3 bases, J shed 8 bases, and the junction held 8 bases outside the gene matches. Germline V gene sequence: CDR1 KGHDR, CDR2 SFDVKD. The CDR3 covers 15 residues.

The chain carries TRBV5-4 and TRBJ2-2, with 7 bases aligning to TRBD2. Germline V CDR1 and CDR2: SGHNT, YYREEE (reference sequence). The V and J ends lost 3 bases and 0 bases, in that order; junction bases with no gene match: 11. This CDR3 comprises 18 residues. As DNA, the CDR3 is TGTGCCAGCAGCTCCGTCTGGGGCCGGGGGGCGAACACCGGGGAGCTGTTTTTT. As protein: CASSSVWGRGANTGELFF.

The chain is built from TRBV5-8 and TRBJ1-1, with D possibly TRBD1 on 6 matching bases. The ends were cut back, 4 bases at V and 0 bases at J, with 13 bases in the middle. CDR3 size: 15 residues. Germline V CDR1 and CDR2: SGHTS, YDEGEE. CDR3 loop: CASSPRGGMNTEAFF. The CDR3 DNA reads TGTGCCAGCAGCCCGAGGGGGGGGATGAACACTGAAGCTTTCTTT.

The chain's CDR3 is CASSVSLGTGDNNEQFF. CDR3 DNA: TGTGCCAGCAGCGTATCCCTGGGGACAGGGGACAACAATGAGCAGTTCTTC. The chain links TRBV9 to TRBJ2-1, with 10 nucleotides matching TRBD1. V lost 1 base, J lost 5 bases, and 9 bases stayed unmatched. Germline CDR1 SGDLS, CDR2 YYNGEE. The CDR3 loop spans 17 amino acids.

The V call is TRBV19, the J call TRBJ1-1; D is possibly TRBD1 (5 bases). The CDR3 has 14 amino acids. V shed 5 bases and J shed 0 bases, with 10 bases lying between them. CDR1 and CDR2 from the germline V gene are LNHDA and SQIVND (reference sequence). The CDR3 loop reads CASSYRFMNTEAFF. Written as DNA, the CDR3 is TGTGCCAGTAGTTACAGGTTCATGAACACTGAAGCTTTCTTT.

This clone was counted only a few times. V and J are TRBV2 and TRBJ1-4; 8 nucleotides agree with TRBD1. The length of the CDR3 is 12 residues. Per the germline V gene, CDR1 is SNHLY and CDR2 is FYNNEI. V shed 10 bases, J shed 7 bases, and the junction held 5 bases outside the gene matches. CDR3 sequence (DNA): TGTGCCACGCAGGGGGCGGGTGAAAAACTGTTTTTT. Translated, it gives CATQGAGEKLFF. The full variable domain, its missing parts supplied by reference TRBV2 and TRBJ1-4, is EPEVTQTPSHQVTQMGQEVILRCVPISNHLYFYWYRQILGQKVEFLVSFYNNEISEKSEIFDDQFSVERPDGSNFTLKIRSTKLEDSAMYFCATQGAGEKLFFGSGTQLSVL.

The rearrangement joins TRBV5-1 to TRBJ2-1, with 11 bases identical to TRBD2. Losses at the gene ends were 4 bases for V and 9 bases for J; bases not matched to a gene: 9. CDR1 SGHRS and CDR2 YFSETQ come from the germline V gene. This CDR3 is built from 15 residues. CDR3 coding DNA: TGCGCCAGCAGCCCCTTAGCGGGGGGGCCAGGTGAGCAGTTCTTC. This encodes CASSPLAGGPGEQFF.

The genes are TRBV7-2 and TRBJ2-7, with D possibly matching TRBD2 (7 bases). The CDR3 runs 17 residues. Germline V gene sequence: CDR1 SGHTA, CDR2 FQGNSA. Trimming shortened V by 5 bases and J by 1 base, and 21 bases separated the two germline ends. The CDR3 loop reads CASSPNPGGGTSYEQYF. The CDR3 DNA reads TGTGCCAGCAGCCCGAACCCTGGCGGGGGCACATCCTACGAGCAGTACTTC.

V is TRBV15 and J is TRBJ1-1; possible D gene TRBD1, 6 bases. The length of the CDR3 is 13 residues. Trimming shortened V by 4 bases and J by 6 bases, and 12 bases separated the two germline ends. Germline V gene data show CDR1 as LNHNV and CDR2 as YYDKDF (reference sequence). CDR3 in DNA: TGTGCCACCAGCAATGACAGGTCCGCTGAAGCTTTCTTT. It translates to CATSNDRSAEAFF.

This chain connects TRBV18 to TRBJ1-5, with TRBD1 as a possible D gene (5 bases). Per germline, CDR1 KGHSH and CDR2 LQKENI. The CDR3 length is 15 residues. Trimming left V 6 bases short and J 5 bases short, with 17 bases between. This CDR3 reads CASSNGLGPDQPQHF. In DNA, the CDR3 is TGTGCCAGCTCCAACGGGCTGGGGCCAGATCAGCCCCAGCATTTT.

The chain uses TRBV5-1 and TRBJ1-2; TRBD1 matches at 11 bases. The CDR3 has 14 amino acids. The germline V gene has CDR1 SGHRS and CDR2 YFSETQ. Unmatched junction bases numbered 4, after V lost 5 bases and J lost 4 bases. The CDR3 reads CASRVGTGGYGYTF. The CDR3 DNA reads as TGCGCCAGCAGGGTTGGGACAGGGGGCTATGGCTACACCTTC.

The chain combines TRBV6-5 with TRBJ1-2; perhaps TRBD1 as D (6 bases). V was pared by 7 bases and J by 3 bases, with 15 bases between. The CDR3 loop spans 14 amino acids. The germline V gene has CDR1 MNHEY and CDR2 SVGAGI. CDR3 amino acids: CASTPQGGYYGYTF. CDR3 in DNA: TGTGCCAGCACCCCCCAAGGGGGTTACTATGGCTACACCTTC.

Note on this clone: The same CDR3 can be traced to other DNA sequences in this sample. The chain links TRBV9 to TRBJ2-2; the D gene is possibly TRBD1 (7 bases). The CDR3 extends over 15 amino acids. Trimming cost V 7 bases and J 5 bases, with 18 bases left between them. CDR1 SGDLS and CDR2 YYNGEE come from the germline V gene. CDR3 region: CASSEGPGGTGELFF. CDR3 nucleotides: TGTGCCAGCTCCGAGGGTCCAGGGGGGACCGGGGAGCTGTTTTTT.

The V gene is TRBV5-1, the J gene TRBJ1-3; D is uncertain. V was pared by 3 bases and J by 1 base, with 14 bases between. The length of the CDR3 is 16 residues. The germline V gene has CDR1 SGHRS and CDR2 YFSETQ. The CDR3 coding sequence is TGCGCCAGCAGCTCAGCAGGATTTGGATCTGGAAACACCATATATTTT. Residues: CASSSAGFGSGNTIYF.

CDR3 loop: CSGGPTLNYGYTF. The CDR3 DNA sequence: TGCAGCGGCGGGCCTACCCTCAACTATGGCTACACCTTC. The chain couples TRBV29-1 to TRBJ1-2; no clear D. CDR1 and CDR2 from the germline V gene are SQVTM and ANQGSEA. The CDR3 is 13 amino acids. The V gene lost 7 bases and the J gene lost 2 bases, with 14 bases spanning the gap.

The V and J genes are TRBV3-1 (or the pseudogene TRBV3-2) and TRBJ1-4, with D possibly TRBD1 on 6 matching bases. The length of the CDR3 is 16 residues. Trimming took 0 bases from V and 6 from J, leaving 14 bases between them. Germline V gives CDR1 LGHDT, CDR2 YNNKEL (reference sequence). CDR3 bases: TGTGCCAGCAGCCAAGATAGGGAGGGGGGCGATGAAAAACTGTTTTTT. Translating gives CASSQDREGGDEKLFF.